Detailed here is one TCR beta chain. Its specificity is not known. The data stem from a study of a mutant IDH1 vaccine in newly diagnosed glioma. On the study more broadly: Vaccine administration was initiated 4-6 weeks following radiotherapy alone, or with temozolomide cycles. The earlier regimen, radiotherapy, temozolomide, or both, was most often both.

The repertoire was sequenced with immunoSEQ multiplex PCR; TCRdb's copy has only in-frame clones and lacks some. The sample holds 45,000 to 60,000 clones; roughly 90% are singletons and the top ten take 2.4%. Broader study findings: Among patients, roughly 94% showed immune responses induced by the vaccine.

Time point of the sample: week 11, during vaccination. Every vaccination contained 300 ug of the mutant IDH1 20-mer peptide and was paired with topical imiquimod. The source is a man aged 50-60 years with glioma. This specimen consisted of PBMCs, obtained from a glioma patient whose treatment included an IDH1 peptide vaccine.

CDR3 nucleotides: TGTGCCAGCAGTGAAAGGAGCGGGAGCCCTAATGAGCAGTTCTTC. This codes for CASSERSGSPNEQFF. The chain recombines TRBV2 with TRBJ2-1; 8 positions agree with TRBD2. Germline CDR1 reads SNHLY; CDR2 reads FYNNEI. V was clipped by 2 bases and J by 7 bases; unmatched bases: 7. CDR3 length equals 15 residues.